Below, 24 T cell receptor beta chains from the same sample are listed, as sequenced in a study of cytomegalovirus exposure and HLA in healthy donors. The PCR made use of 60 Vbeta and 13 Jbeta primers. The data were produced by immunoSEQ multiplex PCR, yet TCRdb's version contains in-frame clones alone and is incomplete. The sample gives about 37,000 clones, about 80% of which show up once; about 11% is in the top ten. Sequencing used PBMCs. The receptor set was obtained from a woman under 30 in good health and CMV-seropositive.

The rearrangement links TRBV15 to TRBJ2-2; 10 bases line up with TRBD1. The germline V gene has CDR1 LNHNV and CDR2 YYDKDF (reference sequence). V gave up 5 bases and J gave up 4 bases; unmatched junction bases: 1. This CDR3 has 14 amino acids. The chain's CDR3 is CATSGQGVTGELFF. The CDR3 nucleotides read TGTGCCACCAGCGGACAGGGGGTCACCGGGGAGCTGTTTTTT.

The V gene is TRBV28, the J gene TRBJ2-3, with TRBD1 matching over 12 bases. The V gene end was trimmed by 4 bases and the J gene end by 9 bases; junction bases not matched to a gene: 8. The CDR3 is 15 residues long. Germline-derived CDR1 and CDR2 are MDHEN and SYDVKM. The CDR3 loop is CASSSAGTGGATQYF. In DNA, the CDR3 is TGTGCCAGCAGTTCTGCTGGGACAGGGGGCGCCACGCAGTATTTT.

The CDR3 region has the DNA TGTGCCAGCAGCCAAGATTTAGCGGGAAGTATTGGCACCGGGGAGCTGTTTTTT. This sequence encodes CASSQDLAGSIGTGELFF. J is TRBJ2-2 and V is TRBV4-2, with 8 bases lining up with TRBD2. The CDR3 extends over 18 amino acids. Germline V lookup: CDR1 LGHNA, CDR2 YNFKEQ. V lost 0 bases and J lost 4; bases outside the gene matches: 10.

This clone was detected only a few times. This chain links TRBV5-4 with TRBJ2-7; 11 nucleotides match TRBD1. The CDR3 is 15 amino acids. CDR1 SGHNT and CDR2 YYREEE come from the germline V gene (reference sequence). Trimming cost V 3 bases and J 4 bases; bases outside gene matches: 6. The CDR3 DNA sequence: TGTGCCAGCAGCTCGGGACAGGGGGGTATGTACGAGCAGTACTTC. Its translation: CASSSGQGGMYEQYF.

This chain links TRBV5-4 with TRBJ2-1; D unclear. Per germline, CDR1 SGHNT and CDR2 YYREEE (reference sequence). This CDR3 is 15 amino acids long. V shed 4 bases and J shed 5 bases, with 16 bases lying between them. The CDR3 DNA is TGTGCCAGCAGCCCCCCCCATGGCCCGAACAATGAGCAGTTCTTC. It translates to CASSPPHGPNNEQFF.

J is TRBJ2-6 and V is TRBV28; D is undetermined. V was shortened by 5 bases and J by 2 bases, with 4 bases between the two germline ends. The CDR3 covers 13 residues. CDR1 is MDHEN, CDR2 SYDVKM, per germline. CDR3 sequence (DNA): TGTGCCAGCAGTCAAACTGGGGCCAACGTCCTGACTTTC. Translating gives CASSQTGANVLTF.

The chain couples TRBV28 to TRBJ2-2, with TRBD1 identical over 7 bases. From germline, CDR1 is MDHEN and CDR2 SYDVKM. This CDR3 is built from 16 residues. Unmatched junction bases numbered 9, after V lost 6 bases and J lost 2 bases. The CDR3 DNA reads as TGTGCCAGCAGGCCCCGGGACAGCCCTAACACCGGGGAGCTGTTTTTT. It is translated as CASRPRDSPNTGELFF.

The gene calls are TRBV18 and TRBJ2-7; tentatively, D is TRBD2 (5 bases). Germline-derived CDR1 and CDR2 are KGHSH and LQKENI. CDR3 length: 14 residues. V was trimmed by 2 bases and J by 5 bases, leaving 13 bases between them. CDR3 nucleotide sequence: TGTGCCAGCTCACCATTATCGGGATCCGACGAGCAGTACTTC. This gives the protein CASSPLSGSDEQYF.

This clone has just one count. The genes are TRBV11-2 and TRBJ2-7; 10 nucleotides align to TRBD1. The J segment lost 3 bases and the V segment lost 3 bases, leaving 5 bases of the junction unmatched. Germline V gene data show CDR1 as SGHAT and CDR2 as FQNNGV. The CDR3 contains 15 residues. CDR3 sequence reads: CASSFQWTGGYEQYF. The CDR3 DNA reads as TGTGCCAGCAGCTTCCAATGGACAGGGGGCTACGAGCAGTACTTC.

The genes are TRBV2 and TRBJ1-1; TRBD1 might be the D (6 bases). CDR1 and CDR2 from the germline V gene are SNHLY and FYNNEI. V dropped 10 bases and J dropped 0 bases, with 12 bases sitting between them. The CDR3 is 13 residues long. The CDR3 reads CATRTVMNTEAFF. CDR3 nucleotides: TGTGCCACCAGGACAGTGATGAACACTGAAGCTTTCTTT.

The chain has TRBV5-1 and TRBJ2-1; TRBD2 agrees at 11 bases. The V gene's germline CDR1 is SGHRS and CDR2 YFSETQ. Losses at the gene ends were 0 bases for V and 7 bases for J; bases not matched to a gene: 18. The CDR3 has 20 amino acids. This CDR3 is CASSLESGQGWLAGGNEQFF. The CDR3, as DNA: TGCGCCAGCAGCTTGGAGTCGGGACAGGGTTGGCTAGCGGGAGGAAATGAGCAGTTCTTC.

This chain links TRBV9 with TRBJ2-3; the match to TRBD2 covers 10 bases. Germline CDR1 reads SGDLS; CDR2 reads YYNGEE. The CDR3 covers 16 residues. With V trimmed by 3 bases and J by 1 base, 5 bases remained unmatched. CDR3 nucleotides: TGTGCCAGCAGCGGGCAGAGCGGGGGGGGCACAGATACGCAGTATTTT. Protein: CASSGQSGGGTDTQYF.

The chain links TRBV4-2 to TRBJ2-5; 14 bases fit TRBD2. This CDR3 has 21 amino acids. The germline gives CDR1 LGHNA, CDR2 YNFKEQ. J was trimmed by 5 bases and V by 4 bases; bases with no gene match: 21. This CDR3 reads CASSRFRWTSGGFEGVETQYF. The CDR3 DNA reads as TGTGCCAGCAGCCGCTTCAGATGGACTAGCGGGGGGTTCGAAGGGGTGGAGACCCAGTACTTC.

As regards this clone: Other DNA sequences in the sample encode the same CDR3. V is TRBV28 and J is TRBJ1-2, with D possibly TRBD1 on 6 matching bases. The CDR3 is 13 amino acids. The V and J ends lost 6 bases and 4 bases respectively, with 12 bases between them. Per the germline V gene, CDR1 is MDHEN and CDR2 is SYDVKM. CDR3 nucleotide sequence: TGTGCCAGCAGCCCGGACAGAATCTATGGCTACACCTTC. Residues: CASSPDRIYGYTF.

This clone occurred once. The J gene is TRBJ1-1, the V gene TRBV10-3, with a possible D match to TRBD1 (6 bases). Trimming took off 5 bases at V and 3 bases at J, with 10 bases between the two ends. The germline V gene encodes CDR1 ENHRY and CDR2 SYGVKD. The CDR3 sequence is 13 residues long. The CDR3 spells CAISFAGDTEAFF. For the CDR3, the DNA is TGTGCCATCAGTTTCGCAGGGGACACTGAAGCTTTCTTT.

The CDR3 spells CASSDGDSNYGYTF. The CDR3 DNA reads as TGTGCCAGCAGTGACGGGGACAGTAACTATGGCTACACCTTC. V and J are TRBV6-4 and TRBJ1-2; 7 positions agree with TRBD1. With V trimmed by 2 bases and J by 1 base, 1 base remained unmatched. Germline V gene sequence: CDR1 MRHNA, CDR2 SNTAGT. The CDR3 covers 14 residues.

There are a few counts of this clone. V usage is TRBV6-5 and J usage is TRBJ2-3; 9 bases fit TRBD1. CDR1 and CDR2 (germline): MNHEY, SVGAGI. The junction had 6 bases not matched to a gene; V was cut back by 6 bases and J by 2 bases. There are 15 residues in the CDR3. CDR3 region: CASSVRDRVTDTQYF. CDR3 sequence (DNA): TGTGCCAGCAGCGTTCGGGACAGGGTCACAGATACGCAGTATTTT.

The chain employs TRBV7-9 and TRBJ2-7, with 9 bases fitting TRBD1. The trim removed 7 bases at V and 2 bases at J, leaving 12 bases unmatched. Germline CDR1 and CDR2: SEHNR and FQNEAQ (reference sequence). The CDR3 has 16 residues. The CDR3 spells CASTTPTGGAPYEQYF. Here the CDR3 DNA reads TGTGCCAGCACAACGCCAACAGGGGGCGCACCCTACGAGCAGTACTTC.

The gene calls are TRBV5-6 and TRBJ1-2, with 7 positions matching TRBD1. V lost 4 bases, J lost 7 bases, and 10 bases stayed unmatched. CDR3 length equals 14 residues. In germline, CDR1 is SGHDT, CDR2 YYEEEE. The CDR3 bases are TGTGCCAGCAGCGAGAGGGGGCTCGGCCTTGGCTACACCTTC. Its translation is CASSERGLGLGYTF.

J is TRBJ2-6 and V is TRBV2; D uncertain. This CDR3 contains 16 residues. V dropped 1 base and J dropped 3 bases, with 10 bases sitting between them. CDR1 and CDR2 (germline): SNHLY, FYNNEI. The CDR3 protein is CASSEEVHVGANVLTF. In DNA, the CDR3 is TGTGCCAGCAGTGAAGAAGTACATGTTGGGGCCAACGTCCTGACTTTC.

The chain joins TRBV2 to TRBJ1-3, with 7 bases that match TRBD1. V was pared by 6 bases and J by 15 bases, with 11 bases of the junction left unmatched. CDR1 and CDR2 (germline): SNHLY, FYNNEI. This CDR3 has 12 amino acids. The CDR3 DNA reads TGTGCCAGCAGGAAGACACTGACAGGGTCATATTTT. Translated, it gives CASRKTLTGSYF.

DNA of the CDR3: TGTGCCAGCAGCTTGGGGGGCACGAGCTCCTACGAGCAGTACTTC. Translation gives CASSLGGTSSYEQYF. The rearrangement links TRBV5-6 to TRBJ2-7, with D possibly TRBD1 on 5 matching bases. CDR1 is SGHDT and CDR2 is YYEEEE in the germline V gene. This CDR3 comprises 15 residues. V was trimmed by 0 bases and J by 0 bases, leaving 10 bases between them.

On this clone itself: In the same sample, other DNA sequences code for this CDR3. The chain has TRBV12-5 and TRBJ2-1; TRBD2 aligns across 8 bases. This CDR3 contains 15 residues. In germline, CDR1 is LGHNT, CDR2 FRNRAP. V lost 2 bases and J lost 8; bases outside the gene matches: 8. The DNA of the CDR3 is TGTGCTAGTGGTTTGTCAGCGGGAGTTGTAGATGAGCAGTTCTTC. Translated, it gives CASGLSAGVVDEQFF.

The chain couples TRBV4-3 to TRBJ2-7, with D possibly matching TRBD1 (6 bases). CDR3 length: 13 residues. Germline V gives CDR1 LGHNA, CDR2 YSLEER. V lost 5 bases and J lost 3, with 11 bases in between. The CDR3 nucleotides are TGCGCCAGCAGCGAAGGACAGCACTACGAGCAGTACTTC. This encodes CASSEGQHYEQYF.